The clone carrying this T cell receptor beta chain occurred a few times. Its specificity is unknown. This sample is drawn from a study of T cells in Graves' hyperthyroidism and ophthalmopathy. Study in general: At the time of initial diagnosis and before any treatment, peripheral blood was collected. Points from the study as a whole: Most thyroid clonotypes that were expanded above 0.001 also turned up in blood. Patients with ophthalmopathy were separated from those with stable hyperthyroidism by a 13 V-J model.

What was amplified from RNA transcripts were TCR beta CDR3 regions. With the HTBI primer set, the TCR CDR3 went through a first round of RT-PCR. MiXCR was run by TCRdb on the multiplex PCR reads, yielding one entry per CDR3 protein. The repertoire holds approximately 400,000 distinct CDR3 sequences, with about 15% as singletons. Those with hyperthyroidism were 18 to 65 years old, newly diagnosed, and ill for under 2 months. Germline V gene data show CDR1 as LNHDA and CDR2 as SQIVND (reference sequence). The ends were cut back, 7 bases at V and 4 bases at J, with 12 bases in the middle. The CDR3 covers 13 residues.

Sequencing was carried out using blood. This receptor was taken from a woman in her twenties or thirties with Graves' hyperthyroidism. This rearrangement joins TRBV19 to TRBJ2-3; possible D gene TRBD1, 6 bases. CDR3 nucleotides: TGTGCCAGTACCCCCCGGACAGCAGATACGCAGTATTTT. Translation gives CASTPRTADTQYF.